The 7 T cell receptor beta chains below were found in one sample sequenced in a study of post-analysis software for immune sequencing data. Study-level points and caveats: Controls had lower frequencies than patients of a few TRBV segments, which included TRBV5-6, TRBV5-1 and TRBV20-1.

What these receptors recognize is not known. TCR beta cDNA libraries had unique molecular identifiers. TCRdb itself ran the PCR reads through MiXCR, one entry per CDR3 protein. The sample contains approximately 690,000 distinct CDR3 sequences, around 60% of which appear only once. The sequenced material came from blood. Receptors were obtained from a girl aged 2-10 years with multiple sclerosis.

This sequence joins TRBV5-1 and TRBJ2-3; D remains unclear. The CDR3 is made up of 11 amino acids. Between the trimmed V and J ends, which lost 4 bases and 6 bases, there was a span of 6 bases. CDR1 SGHRS and CDR2 YFSETQ come from the germline V gene. CDR3: CASSDDDTQYF. The CDR3 DNA reads TGCGCCAGCAGCGACGACGATACGCAGTATTTT.

The chain uses TRBV21-1 and TRBJ2-7. TRBV21-1 is termed a pseudogene. The length of the CDR3 is 15 residues. The CDR3 nucleotides are TGTGCCAGCAGCAAAGTCTTTGACGGAACCTACGAGCAGTACTTC. This translates into CASSKVFDGTYEQYF.

The V gene is TRBV15, the J gene TRBJ1-4; D uncertain. The V end lost 3 bases, the J end lost 8 bases, and 7 bases lay between the germline ends. Germline V gene data show CDR1 as LNHNV and CDR2 as YYDKDF (reference sequence). This CDR3 region has 12 residues. CDR3 bases: TGTGCCACCAGCAGGTTCCGGGAAAAACTGTTTTTT. Amino acids: CATSRFREKLFF.

The chain uses TRBV12-3 or TRBV12-4 and TRBJ1-2, with 7 bases matching TRBD1. The CDR3 sequence is 13 residues long. The trim removed 7 bases at V and 8 bases at J, leaving 10 bases unmatched. The DNA of the CDR3 is TGTGCCAGCACCCGGGACAGAGTGTACGGCTACACCTTC. It translates to CASTRDRVYGYTF.

This chain links TRBV19 with TRBJ2-5; no firm D call. With the DNA end fitting TRBJ2-7 better, the J assignment may be wrong. CDR3 length: 15 residues. Germline CDR1 is LNHDA and CDR2 is SQIVND (reference sequence). This CDR3 reads CASSIHDRPSYEQYF. The CDR3 coding sequence is TGTGCCAGTAGTATCCACGACCGACCTTCCTACGAGCAGTACTTC.

The gene calls are TRBV12-3 or TRBV12-4 and TRBJ2-1, with 10 bases identical to TRBD1. With V trimmed by 3 bases and J by 7 bases, 6 bases remained unmatched. This CDR3 has 15 residues. The CDR3 region is CASSFRDRGGNEQFF. CDR3 DNA: TGTGCCAGCAGTTTTAGGGACAGGGGAGGAAATGAGCAGTTCTTC.

CDR3 nucleotide sequence: TGTGCCAGCACCATGACTAGCGGGAGTGAAGAGCAGTACTTC. Residues: CASTMTSGSEEQYF. The chain has TRBV7-2 and TRBJ2-7, with TRBD2 matching over 12 bases. CDR1 SGHTA and CDR2 FQGNSA come from the germline V gene. This CDR3 region has 14 residues. V was clipped by 7 bases and J by 7 bases; unmatched bases: 8.